The subject of this entry is one TCR beta chain. The antigen remains unidentified. This sample is drawn from a study of cytomegalovirus exposure and HLA in healthy donors. Study-wide findings and caveats: Confirmation in vitro established that a few CMV-associated chains were specific for CMV antigens.

The protocol was immunoSEQ multiplex PCR, while the TCRdb copy is restricted to in-frame clones and leaves out a portion. The table includes about 21,000 clones, around 97% detected once. CDR1 is LNHNV and CDR2 is YYDKDF in the germline V gene (reference sequence). J lost 4 bases, V lost 0 bases, and 14 bases had no gene match. The CDR3 runs to 18 residues. The genes are TRBV15 and TRBJ1-2; TRBD1 matches 7 bases. This clonotype was sampled from a man younger than 40 in good health and CMV-seropositive. Sequenced sample: PBMCs. The CDR3 DNA sequence: TGTGCCACCAGCAGAGATGAACAGGGGCTGGCACTCGGCTATGGCTACACCTTC. Protein: CATSRDEQGLALGYGYTF.